This T cell receptor (beta chain) derives from a study of shared clonotypes between healthy human individuals. General study results and limits: How much donors shared clonotypes was expected to be affected by sequencing depth.

The CDR3 contains 15 residues. The germline V gene encodes CDR1 WSHSY and CDR2 SAAADI. V was shortened by 8 bases and J by 3 bases, with 17 bases between the two germline ends. The repertoire was sequenced with immunoSEQ multiplex PCR; TCRdb's copy has only in-frame clones and lacks some. Here the sample spans a few hundred thousand clones, over 95% being singletons. To note about this clone: Antigen specificity is unknown.

CD45RO-negative cells were positively selected for CCR7, leaving out terminally differentiated effector memory CD45RA+ cells. This chain connects TRBV10-2 to TRBJ2-1, with TRBD2 as a possible D gene (5 bases). Material: naive CD8+ T cells sorted from blood. This clonotype originated in a woman in her 30s in good health. The CDR3 sequence is CASFPSGMGYNEQFF. CDR3 sequence (DNA): TGCGCCAGCTTCCCTTCCGGGATGGGCTACAATGAGCAGTTCTTC.